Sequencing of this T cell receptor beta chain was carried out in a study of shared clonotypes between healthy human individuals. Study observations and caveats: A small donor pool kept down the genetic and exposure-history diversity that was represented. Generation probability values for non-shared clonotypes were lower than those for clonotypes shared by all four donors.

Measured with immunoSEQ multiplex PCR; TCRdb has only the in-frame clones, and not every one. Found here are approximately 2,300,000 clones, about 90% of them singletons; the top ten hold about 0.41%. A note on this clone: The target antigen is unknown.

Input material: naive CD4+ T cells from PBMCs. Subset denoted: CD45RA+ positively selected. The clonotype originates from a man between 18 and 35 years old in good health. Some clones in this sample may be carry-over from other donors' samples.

The CDR3 DNA sequence: TGCGCCAGCAGCCAAGTGTCCCGGGGGCGAAATCAGCCCCAGCATTTT. This translates into CASSQVSRGRNQPQHF. V is TRBV4-1 and J is TRBJ1-5; a weak D match, TRBD1 (6 bases). The CDR3 extends over 16 amino acids. Germline V gives CDR1 MGHRA, CDR2 YSYEKL. Between the trimmed V and J ends, which lost 1 base and 4 bases, there was a span of 14 bases.